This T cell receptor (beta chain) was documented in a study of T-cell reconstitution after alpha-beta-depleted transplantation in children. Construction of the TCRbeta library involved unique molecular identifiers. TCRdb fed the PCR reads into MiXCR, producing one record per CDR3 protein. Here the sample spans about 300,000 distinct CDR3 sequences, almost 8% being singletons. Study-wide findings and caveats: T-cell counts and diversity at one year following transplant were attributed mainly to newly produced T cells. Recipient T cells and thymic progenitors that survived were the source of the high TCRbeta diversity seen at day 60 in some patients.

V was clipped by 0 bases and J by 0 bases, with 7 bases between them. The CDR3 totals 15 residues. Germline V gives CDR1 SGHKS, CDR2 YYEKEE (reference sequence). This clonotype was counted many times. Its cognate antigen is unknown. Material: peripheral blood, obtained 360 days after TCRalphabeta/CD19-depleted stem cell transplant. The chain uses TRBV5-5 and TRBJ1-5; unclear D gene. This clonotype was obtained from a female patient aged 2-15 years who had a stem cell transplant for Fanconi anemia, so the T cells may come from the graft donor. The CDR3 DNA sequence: TGTGCCAGCAGCTTGGCGGGGAATAGCAATCAGCCCCAGCATTTT. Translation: CASSLAGNSNQPQHF.